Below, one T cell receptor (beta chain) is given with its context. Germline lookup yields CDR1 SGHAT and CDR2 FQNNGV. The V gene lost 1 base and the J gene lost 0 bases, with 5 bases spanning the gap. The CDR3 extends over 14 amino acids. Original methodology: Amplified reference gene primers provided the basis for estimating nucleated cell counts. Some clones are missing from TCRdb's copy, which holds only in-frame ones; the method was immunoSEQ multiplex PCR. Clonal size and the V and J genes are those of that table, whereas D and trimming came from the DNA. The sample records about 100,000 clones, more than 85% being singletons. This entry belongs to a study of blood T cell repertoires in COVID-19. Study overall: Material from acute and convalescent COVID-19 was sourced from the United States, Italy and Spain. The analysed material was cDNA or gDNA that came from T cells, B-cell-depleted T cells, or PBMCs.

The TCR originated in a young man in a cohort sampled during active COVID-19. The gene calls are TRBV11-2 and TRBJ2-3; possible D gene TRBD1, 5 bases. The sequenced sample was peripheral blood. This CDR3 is CASSLGQSTDTQYF. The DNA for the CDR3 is TGTGCCAGCAGCTTAGGACAGAGCACAGATACGCAGTATTTT.